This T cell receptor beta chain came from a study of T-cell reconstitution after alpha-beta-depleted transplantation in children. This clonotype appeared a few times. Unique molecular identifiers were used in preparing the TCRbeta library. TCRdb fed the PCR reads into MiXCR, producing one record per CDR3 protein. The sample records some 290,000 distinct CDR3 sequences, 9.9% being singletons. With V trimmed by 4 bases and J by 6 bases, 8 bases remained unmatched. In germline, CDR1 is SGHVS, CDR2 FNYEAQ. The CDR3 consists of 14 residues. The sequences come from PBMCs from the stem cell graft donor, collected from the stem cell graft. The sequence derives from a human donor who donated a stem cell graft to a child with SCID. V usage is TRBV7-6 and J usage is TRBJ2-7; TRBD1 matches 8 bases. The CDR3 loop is CASSSGTGFFEQYF. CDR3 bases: TGTGCCAGCAGCTCCGGGACAGGATTTTTCGAGCAGTACTTC.